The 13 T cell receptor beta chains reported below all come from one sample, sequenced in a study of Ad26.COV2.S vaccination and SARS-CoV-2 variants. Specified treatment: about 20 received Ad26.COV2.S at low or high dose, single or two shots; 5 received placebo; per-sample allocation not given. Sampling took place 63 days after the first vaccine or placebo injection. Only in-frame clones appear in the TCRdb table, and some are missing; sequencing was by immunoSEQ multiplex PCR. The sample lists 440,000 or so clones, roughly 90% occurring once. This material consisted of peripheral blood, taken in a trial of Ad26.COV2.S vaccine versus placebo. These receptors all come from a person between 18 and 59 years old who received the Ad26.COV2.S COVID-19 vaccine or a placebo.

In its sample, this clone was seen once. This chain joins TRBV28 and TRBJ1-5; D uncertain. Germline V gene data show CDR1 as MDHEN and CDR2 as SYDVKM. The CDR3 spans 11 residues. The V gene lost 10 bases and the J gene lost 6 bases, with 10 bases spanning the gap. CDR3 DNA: TGTGCCACCCAGGTTGGTCAGCCCCAGCATTTT. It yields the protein CATQVGQPQHF.

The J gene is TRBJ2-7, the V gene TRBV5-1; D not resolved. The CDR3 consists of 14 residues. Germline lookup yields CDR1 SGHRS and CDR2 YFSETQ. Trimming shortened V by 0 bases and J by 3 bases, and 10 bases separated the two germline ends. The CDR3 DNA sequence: TGCGCCAGCAGCTTGGTACCCCCTTTCTACGAGCAGTACTTC. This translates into CASSLVPPFYEQYF. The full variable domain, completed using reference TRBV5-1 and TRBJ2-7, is KAGVTQTPRYLIKTRGQQVTLSCSPISGHRSVSWYQQTPGQGLQFLFEYFSETQRNKGNFPGRFSGRQFSNSRSEMNVSTLELGDSALYLCASSLVPPFYEQYFGPGTRLTVT.

CDR3 amino acids: CASSPGGVAKNIQYF. The CDR3 bases are TGTGCCAGCAGTCCGGGGGGAGTAGCCAAAAACATTCAGTACTTC. V and J are TRBV6-6 and TRBJ2-4; TRBD2 agrees at 7 bases. This CDR3 comprises 15 residues. The germline CDR1 and CDR2 sequences are MNHNY and SVGAGI (reference sequence). V shed 5 bases and J 0 bases; nucleotides not matched to a gene: 4.

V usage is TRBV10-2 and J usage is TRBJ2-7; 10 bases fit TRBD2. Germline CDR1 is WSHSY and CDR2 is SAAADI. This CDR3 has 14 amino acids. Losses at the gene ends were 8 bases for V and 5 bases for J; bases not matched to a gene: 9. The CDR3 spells CASGVSGGWDEQYF. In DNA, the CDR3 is TGCGCCAGCGGCGTTAGCGGGGGGTGGGACGAGCAGTACTTC.

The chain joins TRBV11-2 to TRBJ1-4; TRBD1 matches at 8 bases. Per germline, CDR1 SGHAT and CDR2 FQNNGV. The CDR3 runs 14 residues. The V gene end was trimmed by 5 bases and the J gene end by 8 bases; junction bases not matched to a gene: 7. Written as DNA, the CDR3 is TGTGCCAGCAGCCCGACAGGGGTCGGGGAAAAACTGTTTTTT. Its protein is CASSPTGVGEKLFF.

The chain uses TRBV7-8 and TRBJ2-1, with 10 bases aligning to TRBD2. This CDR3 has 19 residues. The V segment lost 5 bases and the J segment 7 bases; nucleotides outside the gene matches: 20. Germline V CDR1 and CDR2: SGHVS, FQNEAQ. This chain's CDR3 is CASSPTFLFGERGGNEQFF. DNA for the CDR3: TGTGCCAGCAGCCCTACTTTCCTTTTCGGTGAGCGGGGGGGTAATGAGCAGTTCTTC.

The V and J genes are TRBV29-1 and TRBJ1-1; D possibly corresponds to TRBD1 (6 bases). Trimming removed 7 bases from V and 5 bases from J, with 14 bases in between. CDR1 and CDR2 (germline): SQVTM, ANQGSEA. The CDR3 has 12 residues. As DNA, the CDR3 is TGCAGCGCCCACAATGACAGGACTGAAGCTTTCTTT. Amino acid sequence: CSAHNDRTEAFF.

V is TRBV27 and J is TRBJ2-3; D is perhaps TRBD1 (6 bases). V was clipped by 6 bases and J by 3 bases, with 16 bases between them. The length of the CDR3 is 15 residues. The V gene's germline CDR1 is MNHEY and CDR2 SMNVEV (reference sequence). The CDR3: CASSSLRGGTDTQYF. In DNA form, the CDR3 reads TGTGCCAGCAGCTCCCTCAGGGGTGGTACAGATACGCAGTATTTT.

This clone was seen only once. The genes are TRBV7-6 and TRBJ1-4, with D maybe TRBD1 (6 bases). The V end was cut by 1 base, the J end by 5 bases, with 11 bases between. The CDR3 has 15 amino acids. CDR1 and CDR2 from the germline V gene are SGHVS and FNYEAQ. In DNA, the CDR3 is TGTGCCAGCAGCTTAGTGGACAGTTCAAATGAAAAACTGTTTTTT. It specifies CASSLVDSSNEKLFF.

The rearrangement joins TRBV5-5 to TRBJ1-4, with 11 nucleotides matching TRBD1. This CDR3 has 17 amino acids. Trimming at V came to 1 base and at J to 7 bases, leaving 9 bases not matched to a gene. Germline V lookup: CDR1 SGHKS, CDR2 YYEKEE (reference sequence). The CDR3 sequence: CASSLQVGGTGGEKLFF. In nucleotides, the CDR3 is TGTGCCAGCAGCTTGCAAGTCGGCGGGACAGGGGGTGAAAAACTGTTTTTT.

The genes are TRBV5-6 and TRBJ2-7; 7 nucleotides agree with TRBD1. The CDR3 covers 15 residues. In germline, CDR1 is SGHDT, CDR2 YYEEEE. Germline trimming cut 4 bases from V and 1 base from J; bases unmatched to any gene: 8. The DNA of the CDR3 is TGTGCCAGCAGCGAGGGGGCCCCCTTTTCCTACGAGCAGTACTTC. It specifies CASSEGAPFSYEQYF. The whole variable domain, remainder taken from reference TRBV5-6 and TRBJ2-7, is DAGVTQSPTHLIKTRGQQVTLRCSPKSGHDTVSWYQQALGQGPQFIFQYYEEEERQRGNFPDRFSGHQFPNYSSELNVNALLLGDSALYLCASSEGAPFSYEQYFGPGTRLTVT.

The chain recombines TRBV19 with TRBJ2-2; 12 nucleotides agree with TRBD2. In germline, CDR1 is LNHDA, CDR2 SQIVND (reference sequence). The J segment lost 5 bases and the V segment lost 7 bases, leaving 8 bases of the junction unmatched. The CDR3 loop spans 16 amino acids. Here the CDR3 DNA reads TGTGCCAGTATCGCCCTAGCGGGGGGGCCTACCGGGGAGCTGTTTTTT. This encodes CASIALAGGPTGELFF.

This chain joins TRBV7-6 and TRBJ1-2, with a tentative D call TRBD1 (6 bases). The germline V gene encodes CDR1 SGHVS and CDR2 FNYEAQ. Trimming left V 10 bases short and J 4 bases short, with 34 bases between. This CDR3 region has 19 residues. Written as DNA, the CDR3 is TGTGCCACCAGGACAGCGCGCCAATTAAGGGGGGTTTTGGTCTATGGCTACACCTTC. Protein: CATRTARQLRGVLVYGYTF.